Included here is one T cell receptor beta chain sequence, with context. The CDR3 has 18 residues. V shed 7 bases, J shed 6 bases, and the junction held 19 bases outside the gene matches. CDR1 MDHEN and CDR2 SYDVKM come from the germline V gene. The record originates from a study of blood T cell repertoires in COVID-19. Across the study: Samples representing acute and convalescent COVID-19 were sourced from the United States, Italy and Spain. From T cells, B-cell-depleted T cells, or PBMCs came the material, which was cDNA or gDNA.

Seattle cases were enrolled at active infection and followed longitudinally. In the authors' methods: Cell counts per sample came from amplifying reference gene primers. The protocol was immunoSEQ multiplex PCR, while the TCRdb copy is restricted to in-frame clones and leaves out a portion. Clone size and the V and J calls come from that table; the DNA yielded D and trimming. The sample has roughly 260,000 clones, 75% to 95% seen once. The sequenced sample was peripheral blood. The chain links TRBV28 to TRBJ2-2; 8 nucleotides match TRBD2. This TCR was sampled from a young adult with COVID-19, enrolled during active disease. DNA of the CDR3: TGTGCCAGCATGTATCCTGAAGGGACTAGATCTGCCTCCGGGGAGCTGTTTTTT. It codes for CASMYPEGTRSASGELFF. The whole variable domain, filled in from reference TRBV28 and TRBJ2-2, reads DVKVTQSSRYLVKRTGEKVFLECVQDMDHENMFWYRQDPGLGLRLIYFSYDVKMKEKGDIPEGYSVSREKKERFSLILESASTNQTSMYLCASMYPEGTRSASGELFFGEGSRLTVL.